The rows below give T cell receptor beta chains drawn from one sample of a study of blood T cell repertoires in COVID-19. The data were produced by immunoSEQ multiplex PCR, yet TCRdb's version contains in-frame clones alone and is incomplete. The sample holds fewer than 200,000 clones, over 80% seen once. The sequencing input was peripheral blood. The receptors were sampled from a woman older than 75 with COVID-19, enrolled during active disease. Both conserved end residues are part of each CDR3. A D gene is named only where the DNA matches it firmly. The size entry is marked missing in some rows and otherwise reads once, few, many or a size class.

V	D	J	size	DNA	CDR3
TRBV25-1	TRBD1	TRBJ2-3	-	TGTGCCAGCAGTGCGCACCGGGACAGGGAGGATACGCAGTATTTT	CASSAHRDREDTQYF
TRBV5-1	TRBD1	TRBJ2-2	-	TGCGCCAGCAGCGCTCCCGGGACAGCGTTTTTAACCGGGGAGCTGTTTTTT	CASSAPGTAFLTGELFF
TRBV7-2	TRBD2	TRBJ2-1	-	TGTGCCAGCAGCCTCCTAGCGGGAGCCCCCAATGAGCAGTTCTTC	CASSLLAGAPNEQFF
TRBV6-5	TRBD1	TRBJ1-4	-	TGTGCCAGCAGACGACAGGGGGGTGAAAAACTGTTTTTT	CASRRQGGEKLFF
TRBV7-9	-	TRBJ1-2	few	TGTGCCAGCAGCCCGTCGGGGCGGGAGGGCTATGGCTACACCTTC	CASSPSGREGYGYTF
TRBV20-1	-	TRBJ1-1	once	TGCAGTGCTAGTCTTGGCTCGACTGAAGCTTTCTTT	CSASLGSTEAFF
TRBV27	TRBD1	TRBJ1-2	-	TGTGCCAGTGGGACAGGGGCCTATGGCTACACCTTC	CASGTGAYGYTF
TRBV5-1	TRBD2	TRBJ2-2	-	TGCGCCAGCAGCTCCCCTAGCGGGGTAAACACCGGGGAGCTGTTTTTT	CASSSPSGVNTGELFF
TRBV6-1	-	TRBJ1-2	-	TGTGCCAGCAGTGAGGCAGGCCTAGGCTACACCTTC	CASSEAGLGYTF
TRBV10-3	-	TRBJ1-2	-	TGTGCCATCAGTGAACAGGGATACGGCTACACCTTC	CAISEQGYGYTF
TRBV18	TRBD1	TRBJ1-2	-	TGTGCCAGCTCACCTCCTGACAGGGACTATGGCTACACCTTC	CASSPPDRDYGYTF
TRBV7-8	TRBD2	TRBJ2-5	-	TGTGCCAGCAGCTTTTTGAAGTTAGCGGGAGATGAGACCCAGTACTTC	CASSFLKLAGDETQYF
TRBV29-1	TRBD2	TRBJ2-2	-	TGCAGCGTTGAAGATGCCGGGAGGTACACCGGGGAGCTGTTTTTT	CSVEDAGRYTGELFF
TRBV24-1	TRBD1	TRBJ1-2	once	TGTGCCACCAGTGACCCGACAGGGGATGATGGCTACACCTTC	CATSDPTGDDGYTF
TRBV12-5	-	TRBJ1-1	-	TGTGCTAGTGGAAAGGACGGAGGTGAAGCTTTCTTT	CASGKDGGEAFF
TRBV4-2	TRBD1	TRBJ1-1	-	TGTGCCAGCAGCCAAGAAACCCTCCAGGGGGCGGCGGTGGTTATGAACACTGAAGCTTTCTTT	CASSQETLQGAAVVMNTEAFF
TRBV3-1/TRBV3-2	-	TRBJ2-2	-	TGTGCCAGCAGCCCCATCGGGGACACCGGGGAGCTGTTTTTT	CASSPIGDTGELFF
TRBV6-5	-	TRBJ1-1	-	TGTGCCAGCAGTTACTTCTTGAACACTGAAGCTTTCTTT	CASSYFLNTEAFF
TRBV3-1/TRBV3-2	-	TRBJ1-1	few	TGTGCCAGCAGCCAACCAGGGGTTGGCGCTGAAGCTTTCTTT	CASSQPGVGAEAFF
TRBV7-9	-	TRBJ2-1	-	TGTGCCAGCAGCTTAGTCGGGAGTTACAATGAGCAGTTCTTC	CASSLVGSYNEQFF
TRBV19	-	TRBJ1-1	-	TGTGCCAGTAACACAGGGAGGGGGTACACTGAAGCTTTCTTT	CASNTGRGYTEAFF
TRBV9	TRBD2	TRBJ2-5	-	TGTGCCAGCAGCGCCACTAGCGGGGGGGCCGGAGAGACCCAGTACTTC	CASSATSGGAGETQYF
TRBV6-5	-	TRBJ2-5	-	TGTCCCCGATGGCCGTACCAAGAGACCCAGTACTTC	CPRWPYQETQYF
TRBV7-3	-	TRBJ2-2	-	TGTGCCAGCAGCCGTGGGGGGTCGGACACCGGGGAGCTGTTTTTT	CASSRGGSDTGELFF
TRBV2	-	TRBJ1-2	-	TGTGCCAGCAGTACGGACAGCTCCTCCTATGGCTACACCTTC	CASSTDSSSYGYTF
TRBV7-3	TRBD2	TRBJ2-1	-	TGTGCCAGCAGCAACGGACTAGCGGGGGGCTATGAGCAGTTCTTC	CASSNGLAGGYEQFF
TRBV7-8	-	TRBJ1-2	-	TGTGCCAGCAGCTTAGCTGAGACAGTTTATGGCTACACCTTC	CASSLAETVYGYTF
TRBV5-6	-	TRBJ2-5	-	TGTGCCAGCAGCTTTGGGACCGGGACAAATCAAGAGACCCAGTACTTC	CASSFGTGTNQETQYF
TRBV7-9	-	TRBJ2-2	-	TGTGCCAGCAGCTTGTTCCAGGGGTCGGACACCGGGGAGCTGTTTTTT	CASSLFQGSDTGELFF
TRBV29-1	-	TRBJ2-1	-	TGCAGCGTTGTAGAGGGTAGCTATGAGCAGTTCTTC	CSVVEGSYEQFF
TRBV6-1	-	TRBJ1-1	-	TGTGCCAGCAGTGAACTGGGGGCACGAAACACTGAAGCTTTCTTT	CASSELGARNTEAFF